This passage covers 3 T cell receptor beta chains from one sample sequenced in a study of molecular identifiers for immune sequencing clone quantification. TCRdb itself ran the PCR reads through MiXCR, one entry per CDR3 protein. The table lists nearly 650,000 distinct CDR3 sequences, roughly 23% of them singletons, with around 0.78% in the top ten. The material sequenced was naive CD8+ T cells from blood, with Jurkat cell RNA spiked in. Subset meaning: FACS-sorted CD8+CD4-CCR7+CD45RA+ naive T cells. These receptors came from a human donor in good health. Some libraries in this study had Jurkat cell RNA spiked in.

This clonotype has more than one count but fewer than ten. The chain links TRBV20-1 to TRBJ2-7; no clear D. Trimming removed 6 bases at V and 6 bases at J, with 15 bases between. This CDR3 comprises 12 residues. Germline V CDR1 and CDR2: DFQATT, SNEGSKA (reference sequence). CDR3 sequence (DNA): TGCAGTGCCCTTCTTCCCGTCGGCGAGCAGTACTTC. This gives the protein CSALLPVGEQYF.

This clonotype was counted only a few times. V usage is TRBV5-1 and J usage is TRBJ2-1; D is undetermined. The germline V gene has CDR1 SGHRS and CDR2 YFSETQ. Trimming removed 5 bases at V and 3 bases at J, with 21 bases between. The CDR3 sequence is 17 residues long. The DNA of the CDR3 is TGCGCCAGCAGGCTTGGTCCCTTAGCAGAGCTCTACAATGAGCAGTTCTTC. It encodes CASRLGPLAELYNEQFF.

This clonotype was seen more than once but under ten times. The chain links TRBV9 to TRBJ1-1; tentative D call: TRBD1 (6 bases). The germline V gene encodes CDR1 SGDLS and CDR2 YYNGEE. V was shortened by 3 bases and J by 7 bases, with 19 bases between the two germline ends. This CDR3 has 15 residues. Written as DNA, the CDR3 is TGTGCCAGCAGCGAGACGGTACAGGGTCTGGGTGAAGCTTTCTTT. It is translated as CASSETVQGLGEAFF.